This TCR beta chain was identified in a study of blood T cell repertoires in COVID-19. The overall study: Researchers got acute and convalescent COVID-19 samples from the United States, Italy and Spain. T cells, B-cell-depleted T cells, or PBMCs supplied cDNA or gDNA.

This clone was detected only once. The germline V gene has CDR1 LGHNA and CDR2 YSLEER. V was pared by 3 bases and J by 0 bases, with 4 bases of the junction left unmatched. The CDR3 totals 16 residues. Profiled with immunoSEQ multiplex PCR; TCRdb holds only in-frame clones, not every one. The sample carries 200,000 to 300,000 clones, 80% to 90% recorded once. This receptor was taken from a man aged 55 to 69 with acute or convalescent COVID-19. J is TRBJ2-3 and V is TRBV4-3; 9 bases line up with TRBD2. Sequencing was done on a sample of peripheral blood. CDR3 bases: TGCGCCAGCAGCCACCGCACTAGCGGGAGCACAGATACGCAGTATTTT. Translated: CASSHRTSGSTDTQYF.